This T cell receptor beta chain was sequenced for a study of tumor-infiltrating lymphocytes in primary liver carcinoma. Total RNA amounting to around 530 ng was the source from which TCR beta cDNA was made with a constant-region primer. TCR beta libraries came from three nested multiplex PCR rounds using slightly modified ARM-PCR. Investigators reported that the first two PCR rounds, at 10 to 11 cycles each, used TRBV1-TRBV30 forward primers with a C-beta reverse primer. TCRdb processed the multiplex PCR reads anew with MiXCR; each CDR3 protein has one entry. The sample records about 200,000 distinct CDR3 sequences, less than 70% being singletons. As concerns this clonotype: Its antigen is still unknown. With a much larger clone just one base away, this may be a read error.

Regarding the study as a whole: Pairs of tumor regions overlapped more than tumor-adjacent and tumor-blood pairs did.

Blood RNA came from unsorted whole blood; germline DNA was also extracted. Trimming left V 3 bases short and J 0 bases short, with 18 bases between. The CDR3 extends over 17 amino acids. CDR1 and CDR2 (germline): MGHRA, YSYEKL. The TCR sequence derives from a woman between 55 and 75 years old with primary liver carcinoma and hepatitis B virus infection. The V and J genes are TRBV4-1 and TRBJ2-7; D remains ambiguous. Material: peripheral blood. The CDR3 loop reads CASSHQDRSRSSYEQYF. Here the CDR3 DNA reads TGCGCCAGCAGCCATCAGGACCGTTCGAGAAGCTCCTACGAGCAGTACTTC.